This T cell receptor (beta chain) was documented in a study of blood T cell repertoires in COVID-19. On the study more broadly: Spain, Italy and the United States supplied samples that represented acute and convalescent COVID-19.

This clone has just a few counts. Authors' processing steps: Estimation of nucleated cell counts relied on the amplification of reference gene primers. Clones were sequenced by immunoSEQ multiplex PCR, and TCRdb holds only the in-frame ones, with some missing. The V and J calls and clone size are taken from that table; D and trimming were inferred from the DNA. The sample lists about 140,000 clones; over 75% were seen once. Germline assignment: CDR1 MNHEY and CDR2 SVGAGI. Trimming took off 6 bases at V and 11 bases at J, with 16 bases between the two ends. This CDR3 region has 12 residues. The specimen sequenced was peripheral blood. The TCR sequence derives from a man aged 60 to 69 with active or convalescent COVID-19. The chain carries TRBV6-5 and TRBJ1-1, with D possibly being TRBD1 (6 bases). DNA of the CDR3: TGTGCCAGCAGGCCTTGGGGGGGCGACGCTTTCTTT. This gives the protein CASRPWGGDAFF.